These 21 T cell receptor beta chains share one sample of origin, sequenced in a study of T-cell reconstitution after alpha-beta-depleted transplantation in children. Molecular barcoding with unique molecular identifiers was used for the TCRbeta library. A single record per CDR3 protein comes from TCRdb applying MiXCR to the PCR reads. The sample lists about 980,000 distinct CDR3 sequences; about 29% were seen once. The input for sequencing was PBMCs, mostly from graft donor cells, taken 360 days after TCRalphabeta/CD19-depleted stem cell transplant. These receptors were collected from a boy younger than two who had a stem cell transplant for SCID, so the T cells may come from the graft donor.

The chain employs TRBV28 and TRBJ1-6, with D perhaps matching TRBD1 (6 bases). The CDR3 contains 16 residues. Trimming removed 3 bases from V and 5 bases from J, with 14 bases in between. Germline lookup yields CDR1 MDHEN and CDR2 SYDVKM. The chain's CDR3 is CASSLPTGYDNSPLHF. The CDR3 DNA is TGTGCCAGCAGTTTGCCAACAGGGTATGATAATTCACCCCTCCACTTT.

The CDR3 nucleotides read TGTGCCTGGATGGGGCCGGGGCTGGGTTTTGATACGCAGTATTTT. This encodes CAWMGPGLGFDTQYF. The chain has TRBV30 and TRBJ2-3; D may correspond to TRBD1 or TRBD2 (5 bases each). Per germline, CDR1 GTSNPN and CDR2 SVGIG (reference sequence). V was pared by 4 bases and J by 6 bases, with 20 bases between. The CDR3 extends over 15 amino acids.

This CDR3 is CASSQEAVGAYEQYF. CDR3 bases: TGCGCCAGCAGCCAAGAGGCGGTCGGAGCCTACGAGCAGTACTTC. The chain combines TRBV4-3 with TRBJ2-7; D unclear. The CDR3 spans 15 residues. Trimming stripped 0 bases from V and 2 bases from J, with 11 bases between. Germline V lookup: CDR1 LGHNA, CDR2 YSLEER.

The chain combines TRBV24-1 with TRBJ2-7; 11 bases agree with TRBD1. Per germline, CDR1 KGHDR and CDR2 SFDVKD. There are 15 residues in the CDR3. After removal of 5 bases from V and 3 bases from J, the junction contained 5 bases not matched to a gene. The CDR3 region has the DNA TGTGCCACCAGTGGAAGCGGGACAGGGGGCTACGAGCAGTACTTC. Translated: CATSGSGTGGYEQYF.

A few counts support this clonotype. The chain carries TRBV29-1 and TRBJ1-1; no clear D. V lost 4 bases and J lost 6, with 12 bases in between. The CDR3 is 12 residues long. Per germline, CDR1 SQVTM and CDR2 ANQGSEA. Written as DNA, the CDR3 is TGCAGCGTTGTTCTCTTTGGGCCTGAAGCTTTCTTT. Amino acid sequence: CSVVLFGPEAFF.

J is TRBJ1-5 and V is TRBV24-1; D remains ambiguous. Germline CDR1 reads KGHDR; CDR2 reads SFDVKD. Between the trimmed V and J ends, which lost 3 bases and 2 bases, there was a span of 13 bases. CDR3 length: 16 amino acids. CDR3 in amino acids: CATSDGPGWGNQPQHF. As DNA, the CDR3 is TGTGCCACCAGTGATGGGCCGGGATGGGGCAATCAGCCCCAGCATTTT.

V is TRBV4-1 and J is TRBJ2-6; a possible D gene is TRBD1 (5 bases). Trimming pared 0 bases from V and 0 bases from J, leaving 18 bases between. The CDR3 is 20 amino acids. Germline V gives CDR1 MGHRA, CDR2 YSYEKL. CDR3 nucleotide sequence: TGCGCCAGCAGCCAAGATCCCGCTGGGCCTAGGGGCTCTGGGGCCAACGTCCTGACTTTC. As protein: CASSQDPAGPRGSGANVLTF.

The CDR3 reads CASSPGYTGELFF. The CDR3 DNA follows: TGTGCCAGCAGCCCTGGGTATACCGGGGAGCTGTTTTTT. The chain recombines TRBV7-6 with TRBJ2-2; D not certain. The V and J ends lost 5 bases and 5 bases respectively, with 9 bases between them. CDR3 length: 13 residues. Germline lookup yields CDR1 SGHVS and CDR2 FNYEAQ.

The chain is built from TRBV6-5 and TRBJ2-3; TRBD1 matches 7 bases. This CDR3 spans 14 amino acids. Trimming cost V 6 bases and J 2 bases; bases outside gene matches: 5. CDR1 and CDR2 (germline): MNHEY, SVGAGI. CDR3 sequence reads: CASRLQGNTDTQYF. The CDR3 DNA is TGTGCCAGCAGATTACAGGGGAACACAGATACGCAGTATTTT.

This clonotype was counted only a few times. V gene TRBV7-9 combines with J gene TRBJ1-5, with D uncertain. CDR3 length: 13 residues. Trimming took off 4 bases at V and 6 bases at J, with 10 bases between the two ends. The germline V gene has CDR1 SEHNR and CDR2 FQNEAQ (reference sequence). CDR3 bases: TGTGCCAGCAGCTCAAGATCTGGTCAGCCCCAGCATTTT. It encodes CASSSRSGQPQHF.

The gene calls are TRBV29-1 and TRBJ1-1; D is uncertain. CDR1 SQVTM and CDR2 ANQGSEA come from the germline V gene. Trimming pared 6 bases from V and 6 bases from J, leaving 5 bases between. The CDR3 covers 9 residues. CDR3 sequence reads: CSVTPEAFF. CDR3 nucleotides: TGCAGCGTGACGCCTGAAGCTTTCTTT.

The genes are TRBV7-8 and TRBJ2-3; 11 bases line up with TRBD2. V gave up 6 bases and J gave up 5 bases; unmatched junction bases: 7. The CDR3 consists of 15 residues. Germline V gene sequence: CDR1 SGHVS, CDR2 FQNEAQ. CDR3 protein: CASSYSGGAGDTQYF. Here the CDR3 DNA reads TGTGCCAGCAGTTATAGCGGGGGGGCCGGAGATACGCAGTATTTT.

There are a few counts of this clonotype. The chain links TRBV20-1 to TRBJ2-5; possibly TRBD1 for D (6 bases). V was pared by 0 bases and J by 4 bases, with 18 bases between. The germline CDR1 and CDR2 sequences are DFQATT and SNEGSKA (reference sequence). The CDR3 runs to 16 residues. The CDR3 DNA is TGCAGTGCTAGAGACCCCCGGCCAGGGGTGGGAGAGACCCAGTACTTC. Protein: CSARDPRPGVGETQYF.

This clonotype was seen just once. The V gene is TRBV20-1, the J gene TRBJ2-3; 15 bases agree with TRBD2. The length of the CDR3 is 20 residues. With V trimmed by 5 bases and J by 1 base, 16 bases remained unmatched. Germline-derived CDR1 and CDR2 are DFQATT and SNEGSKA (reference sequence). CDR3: CSAVPLRGTSGGSGTDTQYF. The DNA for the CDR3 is TGCAGTGCTGTCCCCCTAAGGGGGACTAGCGGGGGGTCCGGCACAGATACGCAGTATTTT.

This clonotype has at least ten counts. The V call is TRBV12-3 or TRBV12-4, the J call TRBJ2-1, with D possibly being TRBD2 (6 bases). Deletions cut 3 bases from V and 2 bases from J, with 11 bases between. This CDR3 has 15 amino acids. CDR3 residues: CASSFYGGAYNEQFF. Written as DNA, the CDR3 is TGTGCCAGCAGTTTTTATGGCGGGGCCTACAATGAGCAGTTCTTC.

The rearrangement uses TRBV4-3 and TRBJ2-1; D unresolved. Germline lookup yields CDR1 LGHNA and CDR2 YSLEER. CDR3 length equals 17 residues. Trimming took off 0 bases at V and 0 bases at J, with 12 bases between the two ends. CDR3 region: CASSQEGVQSSYNEQFF. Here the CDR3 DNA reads TGCGCCAGCAGCCAAGAGGGCGTCCAGAGCTCCTACAATGAGCAGTTCTTC.

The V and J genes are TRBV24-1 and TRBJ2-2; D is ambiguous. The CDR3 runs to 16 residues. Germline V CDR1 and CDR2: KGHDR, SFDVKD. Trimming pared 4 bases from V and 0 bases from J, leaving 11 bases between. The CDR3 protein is CATSDKKTTNTGELFF. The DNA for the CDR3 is TGTGCCACCAGTGACAAAAAGACAACGAACACCGGGGAGCTGTTTTTT.

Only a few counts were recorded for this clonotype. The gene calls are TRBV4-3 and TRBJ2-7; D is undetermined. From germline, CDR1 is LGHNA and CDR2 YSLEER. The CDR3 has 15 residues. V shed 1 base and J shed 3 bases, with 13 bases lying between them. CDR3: CASSQGAFDLYEQYF. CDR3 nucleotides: TGCGCCAGCAGCCAAGGGGCCTTTGATCTCTACGAGCAGTACTTC.

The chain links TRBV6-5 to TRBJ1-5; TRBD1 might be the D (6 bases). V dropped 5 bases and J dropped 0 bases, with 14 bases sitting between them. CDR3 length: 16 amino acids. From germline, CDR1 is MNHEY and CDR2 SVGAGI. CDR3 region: CASSSTGLSSNQPQHF. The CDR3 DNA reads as TGTGCCAGCAGTAGCACAGGGTTAAGTAGCAATCAGCCCCAGCATTTT.

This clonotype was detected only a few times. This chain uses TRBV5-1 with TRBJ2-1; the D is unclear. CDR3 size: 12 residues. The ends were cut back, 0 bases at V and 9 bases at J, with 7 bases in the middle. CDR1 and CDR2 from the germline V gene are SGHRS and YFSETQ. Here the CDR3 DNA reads TGCGCCAGCAGCTTGGGTGATACTGAGCAGTTCTTC. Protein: CASSLGDTEQFF.

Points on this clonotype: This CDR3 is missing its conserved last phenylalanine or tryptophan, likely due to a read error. The CDR3 loop is CSARGLEAFC. In nucleotides, the CDR3 is TGCAGTGCTAGGGGGCTTGAAGCTTTCTGT. This rearrangement joins TRBV20-1 to TRBJ1-1, with D perhaps matching TRBD1 (5 bases). The CDR3 sequence is 10 residues long. Trimming stripped 3 bases from V and 7 bases from J, with 6 bases between. Germline V gene data show CDR1 as DFQATT and CDR2 as SNEGSKA (reference sequence).